The rows below give T cell receptor beta chains drawn from one sample of a study of CD8 T cells in ankylosing spondylitis. TCRdb analysed the 5' RACE reads with MiXCR anew, one entry per CDR3 protein. The table lists about 260,000 distinct CDR3 sequences, over 15% of them singletons. Sequences were obtained from blood, either unsorted or a sorted T cell fraction (not recorded which). Receptor source: a male donor with ankylosing spondylitis or in good health (not recorded which). Both conserved end residues are part of each CDR3. The D gene is left open where the match is weak. Clone size is shown for a subset of rows, as once, few, many or a class of expanded clone.

j_gene,d_gene,v_gene,abundance,CDR3nt,CDR3aa
TRBJ2-5,TRBD2,TRBV6-1,-,TGTGCCAGCAGCGATCCGGGACTAGCCCAAGAGACCCAGTACTTC,CASSDPGLAQETQYF
TRBJ1-2,-,TRBV5-1,-,TGCGCCAGCAACAAGGGGACACTTCGGGGAGATGGCTACACCTTC,CASNKGTLRGDGYTF
TRBJ1-1,-,TRBV20-1,few,TGCAGTGCTCGGCACGCGGGGTTGGCCCAGAACACTGAAGCTTTCTTT,CSARHAGLAQNTEAFF
TRBJ1-2,TRBD1,TRBV7-6,few,TGTGCCAGCAGCTTAGGCGGGACAGATAACTATAGCGGCTACACCTTC,CASSLGGTDNYSGYTF
TRBJ2-2,-,TRBV15,-,TGTGCCACCAGCAACCATTTGAACACCGGGGAGCTGTTTTTT,CATSNHLNTGELFF
TRBJ2-5,-,TRBV18,-,TGTGCCAGCTCACCCCTGCAAGAGACCCAGTACTTC,CASSPLQETQYF
TRBJ2-2,TRBD1,TRBV4-1,few,TGCGCCAGCAGCCAAGCCGGGACAGGGACCGGGGAGCTGTTTTTT,CASSQAGTGTGELFF
TRBJ2-1,TRBD2,TRBV4-2,few,TGTGCCAGCAGCCAATTCCCTAGCGGAGACAATGAGCAGTTCTTC,CASSQFPSGDNEQFF
TRBJ2-3,-,TRBV5-1,many,TGCGCCAGCATTTCCGAGGGCACAGATACGCAGTATTTT,CASISEGTDTQYF
TRBJ1-2,-,TRBV12-3/TRBV12-4,-,TGTGCCAGCAGTCCGCAGGGATCACACTATGGCTACACCTTC,CASSPQGSHYGYTF
TRBJ1-2,TRBD1,TRBV5-1,many,TGCGCCAGCAGCGAGACAGGGATCTATGGCTACACCTTC,CASSETGIYGYTF
TRBJ2-1,-,TRBV5-4,-,TGTGGCAGCAGCTTGGGGTGGCGGGGGCACAATGAGCAGTTCTTC,CGSSLGWRGHNEQFF
TRBJ1-1,-,TRBV6-1,-,TGTGCCAGTTACGGCGGGATGAACACTGAAGCTTTCTTT,CASYGGMNTEAFF
TRBJ1-1,TRBD1,TRBV29-1,few,TGCAGCGCTGAGACAGGGGTGAACACTGAAGCTTTCTTT,CSAETGVNTEAFF
TRBJ2-5,TRBD2,TRBV27,-,TGTGCCAGCAGTTTACGGAGGGGGCTAGCGGGAGATGGGACCCAGTACTTC,CASSLRRGLAGDGTQYF
TRBJ2-5,-,TRBV10-3,-,TGTGCCATCCGGGCCCAGGGGGGGGCCTCAGAGACCCAGTACTTC,CAIRAQGGASETQYF
TRBJ1-5,TRBD1,TRBV15,few,TGTGCCACCAGCAACCCAGGGGGCCAGCCCCAGCATTTT,CATSNPGGQPQHF
TRBJ2-3,-,TRBV6-2/TRBV6-3,-,TGTGCCAGCAGTTACACCGGGACCCACACAGATACGCAGTATTTT,CASSYTGTHTDTQYF